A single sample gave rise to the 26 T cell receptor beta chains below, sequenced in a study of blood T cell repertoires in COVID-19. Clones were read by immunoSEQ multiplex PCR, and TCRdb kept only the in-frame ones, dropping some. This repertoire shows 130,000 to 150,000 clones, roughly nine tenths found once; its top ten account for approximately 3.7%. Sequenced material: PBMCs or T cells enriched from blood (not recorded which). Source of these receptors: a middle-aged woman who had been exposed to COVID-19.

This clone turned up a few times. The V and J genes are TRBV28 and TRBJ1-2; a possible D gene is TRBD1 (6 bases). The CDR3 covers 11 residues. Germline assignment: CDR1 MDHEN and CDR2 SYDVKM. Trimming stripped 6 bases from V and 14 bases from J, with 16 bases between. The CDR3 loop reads CASRSDSLKTF. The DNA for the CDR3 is TGTGCCAGCAGATCGGACAGCCTGAAAACCTTC.

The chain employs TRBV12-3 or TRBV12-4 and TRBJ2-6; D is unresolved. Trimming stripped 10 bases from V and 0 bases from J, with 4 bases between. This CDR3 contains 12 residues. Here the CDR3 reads CATHSGANVLTF. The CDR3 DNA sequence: TGTGCCACCCACTCTGGGGCCAACGTCCTGACTTTC.

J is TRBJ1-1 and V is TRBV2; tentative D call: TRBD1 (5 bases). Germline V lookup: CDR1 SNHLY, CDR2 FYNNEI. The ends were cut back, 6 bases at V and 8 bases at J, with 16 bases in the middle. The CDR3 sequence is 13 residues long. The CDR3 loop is CASRQNQGGEAFF. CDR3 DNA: TGTGCCAGCAGACAAAACCAGGGTGGAGAAGCTTTCTTT. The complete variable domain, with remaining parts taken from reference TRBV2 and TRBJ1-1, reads EPEVTQTPSHQVTQMGQEVILRCVPISNHLYFYWYRQILGQKVEFLVSFYNNEISEKSEIFDDQFSVERPDGSNFTLKIRSTKLEDSAMYFCASRQNQGGEAFFGQGTRLTVV.

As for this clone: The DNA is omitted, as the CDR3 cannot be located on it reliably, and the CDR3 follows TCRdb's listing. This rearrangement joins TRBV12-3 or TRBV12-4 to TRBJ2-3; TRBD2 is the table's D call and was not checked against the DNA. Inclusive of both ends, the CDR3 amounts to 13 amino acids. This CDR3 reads CASSSSTSVTQYF.

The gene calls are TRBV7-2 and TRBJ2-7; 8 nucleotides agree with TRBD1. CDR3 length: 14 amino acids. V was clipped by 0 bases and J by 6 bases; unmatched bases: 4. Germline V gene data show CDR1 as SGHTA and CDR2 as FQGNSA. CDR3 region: CASSLAQGASEQYF. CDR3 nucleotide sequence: TGTGCCAGCAGCTTAGCGCAGGGGGCTAGCGAGCAGTACTTC.

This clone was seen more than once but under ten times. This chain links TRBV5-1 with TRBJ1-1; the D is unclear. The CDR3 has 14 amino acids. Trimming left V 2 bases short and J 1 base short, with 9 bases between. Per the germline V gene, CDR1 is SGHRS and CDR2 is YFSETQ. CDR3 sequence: CASSFGVQNTEAFF. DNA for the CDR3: TGCGCCAGCAGCTTCGGGGTCCAGAACACTGAAGCTTTCTTT.

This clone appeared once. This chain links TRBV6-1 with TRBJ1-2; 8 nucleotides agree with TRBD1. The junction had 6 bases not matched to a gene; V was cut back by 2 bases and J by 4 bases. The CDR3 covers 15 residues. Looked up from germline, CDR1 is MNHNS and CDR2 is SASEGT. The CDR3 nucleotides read TGTGCCAGCAGTGAATTCGGGGGGACAGGCTATGGCTACACCTTC. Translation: CASSEFGGTGYGYTF.

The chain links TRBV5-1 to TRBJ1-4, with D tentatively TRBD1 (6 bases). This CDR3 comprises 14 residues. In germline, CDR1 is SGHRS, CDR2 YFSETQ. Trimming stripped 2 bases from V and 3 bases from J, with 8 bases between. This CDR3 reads CASSLQGSNEKLFF. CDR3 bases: TGCGCCAGCAGCTTACAGGGTTCTAATGAAAAACTGTTTTTT.

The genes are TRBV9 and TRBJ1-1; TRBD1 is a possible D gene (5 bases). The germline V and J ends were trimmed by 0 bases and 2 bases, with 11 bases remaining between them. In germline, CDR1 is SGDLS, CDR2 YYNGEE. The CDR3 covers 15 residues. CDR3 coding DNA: TGTGCCAGCAGCGTAGAGGGGCAGTCCAACACTGAAGCTTTCTTT. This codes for CASSVEGQSNTEAFF.

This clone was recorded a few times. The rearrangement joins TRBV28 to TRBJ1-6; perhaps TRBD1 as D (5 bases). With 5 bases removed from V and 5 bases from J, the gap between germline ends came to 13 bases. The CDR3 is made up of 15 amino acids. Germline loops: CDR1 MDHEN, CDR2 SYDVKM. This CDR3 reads CASSRWGGNNSPLHF. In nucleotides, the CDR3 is TGTGCCAGCAGTCGGTGGGGGGGTAATAATTCACCCCTCCACTTT.

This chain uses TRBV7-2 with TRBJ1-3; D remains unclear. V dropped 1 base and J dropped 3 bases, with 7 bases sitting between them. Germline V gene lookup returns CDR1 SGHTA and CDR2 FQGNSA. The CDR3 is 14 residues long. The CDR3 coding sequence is TGTGCCAGCAGCTTAGTACCCGGTGGAAACACCATATATTTT. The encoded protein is CASSLVPGGNTIYF.

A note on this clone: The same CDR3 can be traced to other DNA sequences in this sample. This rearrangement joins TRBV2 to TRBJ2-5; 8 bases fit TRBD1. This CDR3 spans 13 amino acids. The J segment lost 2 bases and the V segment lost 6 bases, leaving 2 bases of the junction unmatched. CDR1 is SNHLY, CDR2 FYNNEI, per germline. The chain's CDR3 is CASSRGLQETQYF. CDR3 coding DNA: TGTGCCAGCAGCAGGGGGCTGCAAGAGACCCAGTACTTC.

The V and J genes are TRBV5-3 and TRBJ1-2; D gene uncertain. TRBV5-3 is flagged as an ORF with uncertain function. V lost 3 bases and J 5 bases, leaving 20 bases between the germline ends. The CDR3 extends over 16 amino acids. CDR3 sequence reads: CARSSPSASGYYGYTF. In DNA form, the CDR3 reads TGTGCCAGAAGCTCCCCTTCGGCGAGCGGGTATTATGGCTACACCTTC.

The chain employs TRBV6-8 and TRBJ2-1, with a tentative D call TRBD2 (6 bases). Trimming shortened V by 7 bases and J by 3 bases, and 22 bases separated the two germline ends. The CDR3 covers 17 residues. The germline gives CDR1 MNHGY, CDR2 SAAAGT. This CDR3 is CASTSRKRVRSYNEQFF. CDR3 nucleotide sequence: TGTGCCAGCACCTCCCGGAAGCGGGTGCGTAGCTACAATGAGCAGTTCTTC.

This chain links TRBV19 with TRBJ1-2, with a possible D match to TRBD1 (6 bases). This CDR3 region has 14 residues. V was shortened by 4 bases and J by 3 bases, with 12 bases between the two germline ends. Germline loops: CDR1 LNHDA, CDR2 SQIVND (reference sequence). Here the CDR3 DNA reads TGTGCCAGTAGTAGGACAGAAGGCGACTATGGCTACACCTTC. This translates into CASSRTEGDYGYTF.

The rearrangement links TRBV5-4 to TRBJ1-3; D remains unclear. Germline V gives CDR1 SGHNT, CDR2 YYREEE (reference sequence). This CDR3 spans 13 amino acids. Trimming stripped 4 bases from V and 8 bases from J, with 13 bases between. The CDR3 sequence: CASSPQEDDTIYF. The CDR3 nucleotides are TGTGCCAGCAGCCCCCAGGAGGATGACACCATATATTTT.

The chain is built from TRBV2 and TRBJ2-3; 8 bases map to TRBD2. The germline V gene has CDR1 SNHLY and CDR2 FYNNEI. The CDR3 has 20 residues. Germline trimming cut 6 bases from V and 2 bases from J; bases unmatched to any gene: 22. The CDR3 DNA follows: TGTGCCAGCAGAGTCGTCGTAAGCGGGGGATACCCCACACACACAGATACGCAGTATTTT. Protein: CASRVVVSGGYPTHTDTQYF.

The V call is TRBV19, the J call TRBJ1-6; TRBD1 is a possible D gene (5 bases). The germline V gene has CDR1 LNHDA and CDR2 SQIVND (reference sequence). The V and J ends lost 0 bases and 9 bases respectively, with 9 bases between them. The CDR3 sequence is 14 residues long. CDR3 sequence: CASSIEGQGSPLHF. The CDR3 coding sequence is TGTGCCAGTAGTATAGAGGGGCAGGGTTCACCCCTCCACTTT.

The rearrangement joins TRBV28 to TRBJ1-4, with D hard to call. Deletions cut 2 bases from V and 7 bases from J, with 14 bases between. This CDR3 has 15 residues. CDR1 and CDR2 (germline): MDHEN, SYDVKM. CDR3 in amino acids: CASSLGWGEGEKLFF. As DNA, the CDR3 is TGTGCCAGCAGTTTAGGGTGGGGAGAGGGTGAAAAACTGTTTTTT.

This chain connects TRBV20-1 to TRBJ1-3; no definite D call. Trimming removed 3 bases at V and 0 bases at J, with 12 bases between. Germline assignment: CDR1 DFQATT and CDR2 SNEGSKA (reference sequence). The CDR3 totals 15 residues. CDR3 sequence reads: CSASPPEHSGNTIYF. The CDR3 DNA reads TGCAGTGCTAGTCCGCCAGAACACTCTGGAAACACCATATATTTT.

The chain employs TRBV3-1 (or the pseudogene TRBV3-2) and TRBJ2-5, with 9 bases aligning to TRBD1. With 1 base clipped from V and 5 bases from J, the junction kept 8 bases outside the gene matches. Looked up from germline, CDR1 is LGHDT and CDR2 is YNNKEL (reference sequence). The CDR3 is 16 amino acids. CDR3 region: CASSQVGMGQGETQYF. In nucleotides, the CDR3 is TGTGCCAGCAGCCAAGTAGGTATGGGACAGGGCGAGACCCAGTACTTC.

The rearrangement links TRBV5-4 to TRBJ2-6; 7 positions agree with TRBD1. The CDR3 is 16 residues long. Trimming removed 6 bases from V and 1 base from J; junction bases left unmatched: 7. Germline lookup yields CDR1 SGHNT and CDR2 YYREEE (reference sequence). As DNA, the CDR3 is TGTGCCAGCATTCCGACAGGGTTGTCTGGGGCCAACGTCCTGACTTTC. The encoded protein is CASIPTGLSGANVLTF.

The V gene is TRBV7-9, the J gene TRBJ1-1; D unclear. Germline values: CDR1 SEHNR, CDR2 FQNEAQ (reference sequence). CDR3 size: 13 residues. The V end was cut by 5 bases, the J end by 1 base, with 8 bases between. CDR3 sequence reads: CASSPGENTEAFF. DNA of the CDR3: TGTGCCAGCAGCCCGGGAGAGAACACTGAAGCTTTCTTT.

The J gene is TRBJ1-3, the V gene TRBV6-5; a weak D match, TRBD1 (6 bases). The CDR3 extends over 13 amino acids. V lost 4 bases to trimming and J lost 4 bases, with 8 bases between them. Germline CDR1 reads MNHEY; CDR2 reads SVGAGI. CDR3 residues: CASSSGQGNTIYF. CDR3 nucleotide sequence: TGTGCCAGCAGTTCGGGACAAGGAAACACCATATATTTT.

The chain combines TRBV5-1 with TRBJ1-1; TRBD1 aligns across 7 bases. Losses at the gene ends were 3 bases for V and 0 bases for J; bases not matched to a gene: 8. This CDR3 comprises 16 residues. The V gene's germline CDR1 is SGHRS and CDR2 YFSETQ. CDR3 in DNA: TGCGCCAGCAGCTCCGGACAGGAACTCATGAACACTGAAGCTTTCTTT. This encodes CASSSGQELMNTEAFF.

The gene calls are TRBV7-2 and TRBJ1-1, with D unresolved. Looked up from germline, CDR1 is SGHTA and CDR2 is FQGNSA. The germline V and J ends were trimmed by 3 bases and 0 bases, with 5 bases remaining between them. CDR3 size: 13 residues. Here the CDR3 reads CASSFNMNTEAFF. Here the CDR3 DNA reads TGTGCCAGCAGCTTTAACATGAACACTGAAGCTTTCTTT.